This note documents a single T cell receptor beta chain sequence. It has no known antigen specificity. Nothing much larger sits one base from this clone, and base qualities are not available. The germline V gene supplies CDR1 SGHTA and CDR2 FQGNSA. Taken from cysteine to phenylalanine, the CDR3 has 16 residues. The kept DNA is CDR3 alone, 48 bases in frame from the first base. V lost 2 bases and J lost 0 bases, and the count of bases not matched to a germline gene is 7. The CDR3 regions of human TCRbeta chains were analyzed by immunosequencing. The study's processing was this. Repertoire TCRs were matched against a reference library of SARS-CoV-2-specific TCRs generated with the MIRA antigen-specificity platform. Breadth meant the fraction of unique TCRs that were SARS-CoV-2-associated, whereas depth meant the fraction of total T cells that were SARS-CoV-2-associated. Using the MIRA data, every spike-specific TCR was mapped to the spike region that the TCR reacted to and assigned to either a CD4 or a CD8 class. Log10-transformed breadth and depth values were compared by one-way ANOVA with Sidak's multiple comparisons tests. Entries here come from immuneACCESS through TCRdb and include only in-frame sequences with V and J called. Some clones fail to appear in such tables; in the studies checked, an unresolved V gene covers under half of the shortfall, and the cause of the remainder is unknown. V and J calls and clone size are those listed in that table; D and trimming were worked out from the DNA. The sample data list some 120,000 clones, and 85% to 90% of these were observed just once. The ten largest clones add up to over 8.5% of the sample.

This sample stems from a study of T cell responses to AZD1222 COVID-19 vaccine (TCRdb year 2021). About the study as a whole: AZD1222 recipients whose second dose came at about 4 weeks and those whose second dose came at about 12 weeks were combined into one group, since spike-specific TCR depth and breadth did not differ between the two schedules. Trial participants were enrolled by age into subgroups of 18-55, 56-69 and 70-plus years, and around 140, 26 and 57 TCR-sequenced participants, respectively, were included in these subgroups. A total of about 230 trial participants underwent TCR sequencing, of whom 207 received two doses of AZD1222 and some 25 received two doses of the MenACWY control vaccine.

The research as a whole found: The 56-69-year group was small, and its depth increase did not reach significance, likely because of low power. CD4 TCRs associated with the vaccine covered the entire spike protein, and the dominant responses were in regions 160-218 and 743-854. Conclusions about previously exposed vaccinees were limited because only six AZD1222 recipients were SARS-CoV-2 seropositive at baseline. Spike-specific TCR breadth and depth rose significantly after two AZD1222 doses compared with day 0 and with MenACWY recipients. Because no day 14 peak-response samples were available, the repertoires could be characterized only after the peak T cell response. Participants were mostly white British, with more females than males. The authors suggested clonal diversity may have been underestimated. Epitopes outside the regions mutated in the B.1.351 and B.1.1.7 variants were reportedly recognized by nearly half of the unique spike-specific TCRs.

The sample's time point, from its label and the paper: baseline before first vaccination. Vaccinee samples came from UK trials COV001 and COV002, including a single-blind randomized controlled phase 2/3 trial of AZD1222 (ChAdOx1 nCoV-19) in healthy adults. For TCRbeta chain sequencing, PBMC samples were collected from trial participants at day 0 and at day 28 after the second dose. The source of this sequence is an adult in good health. The source material was peripheral blood, sampled on day 0 of AZD1222 vaccination. Recombination connected TRBV7-2 to TRBJ2-7, with TRBD1 matching 7 junction bases. The DNA sequence is TGTGCCAGCAGCTTATTCGGGACAGCCCTCTCCTACGAGCAGTACTTC. Its protein product is CASSLFGTALSYEQYF.